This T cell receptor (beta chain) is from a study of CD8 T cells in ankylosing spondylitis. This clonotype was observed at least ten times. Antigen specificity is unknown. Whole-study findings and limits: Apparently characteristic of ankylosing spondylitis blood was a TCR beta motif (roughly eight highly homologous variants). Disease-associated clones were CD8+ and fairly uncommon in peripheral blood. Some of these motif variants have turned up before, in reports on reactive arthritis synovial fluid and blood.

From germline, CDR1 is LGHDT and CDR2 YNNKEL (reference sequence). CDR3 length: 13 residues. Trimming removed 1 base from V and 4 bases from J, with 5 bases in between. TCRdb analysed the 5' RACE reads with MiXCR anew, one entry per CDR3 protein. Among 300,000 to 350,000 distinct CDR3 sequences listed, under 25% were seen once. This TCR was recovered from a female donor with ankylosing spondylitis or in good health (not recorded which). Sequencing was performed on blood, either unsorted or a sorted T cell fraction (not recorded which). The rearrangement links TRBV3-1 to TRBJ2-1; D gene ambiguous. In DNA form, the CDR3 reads TGTGCCAGCAGCCAAGGGTTTTACAATGAGCAGTTCTTC. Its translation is CASSQGFYNEQFF.